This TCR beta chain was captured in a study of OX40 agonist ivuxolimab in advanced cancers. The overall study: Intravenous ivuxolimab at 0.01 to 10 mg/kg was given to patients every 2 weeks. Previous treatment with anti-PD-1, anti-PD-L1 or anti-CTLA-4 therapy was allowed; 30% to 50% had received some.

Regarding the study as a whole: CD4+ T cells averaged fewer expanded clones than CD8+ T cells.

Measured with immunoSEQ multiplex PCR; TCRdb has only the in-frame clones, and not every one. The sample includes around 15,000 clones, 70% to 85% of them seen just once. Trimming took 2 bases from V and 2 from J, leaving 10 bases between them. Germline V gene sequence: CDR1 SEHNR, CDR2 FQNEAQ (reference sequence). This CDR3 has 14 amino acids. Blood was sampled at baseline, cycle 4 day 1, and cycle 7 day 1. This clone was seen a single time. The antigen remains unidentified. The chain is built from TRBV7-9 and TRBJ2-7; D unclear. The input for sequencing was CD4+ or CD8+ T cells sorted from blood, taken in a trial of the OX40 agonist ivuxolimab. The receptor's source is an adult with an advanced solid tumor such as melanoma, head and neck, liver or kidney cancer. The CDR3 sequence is CASSLSSSPYEQYF. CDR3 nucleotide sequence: TGTGCCAGCAGCTTAAGTTCTTCCCCCTACGAGCAGTACTTC.